The clone carrying this T cell receptor (beta chain) was seen more than once but under ten times. Measured with immunoSEQ multiplex PCR; TCRdb has only the in-frame clones, and not every one. The profile covers over 200,000 clones, with about 90% appearing a single time and about 10% taken by the ten largest. This entry belongs to a study of blood T cell repertoires in COVID-19. Germline V lookup: CDR1 MGHRA, CDR2 YSYEKL. Trimming removed 0 bases at V and 5 bases at J, with 4 bases between. The CDR3 length is 12 residues. This receptor was identified in a man aged 30 to 39 who had recovered from COVID-19. The chain carries TRBV4-1 and TRBJ2-5; D unresolved. Sequenced sample: PBMCs or T cells enriched from blood (not recorded which). DNA of the CDR3: TGCGCCAGCAGCCAAGATCGGGAGACCCAGTACTTC. This encodes CASSQDRETQYF.